This T cell receptor beta chain is drawn from a study of T cell repertoires in cytomegalovirus infection. Study in general: Public signatures in TCR beta pointed to CMV infection and matching HLA type. Study results and limitations: What dominated the ex vivo response were HLA-C-restricted CMV-specific TCR beta clonotypes.

Each CDR3 protein gets one entry after TCRdb re-called the reads with MiXCR. The sample has tens of thousands of distinct CDR3 sequences, approximately 22% seen once; the top ten hold around a sixth. CDR1 LNHDA and CDR2 SQIVND come from the germline V gene (reference sequence). This CDR3 has 16 residues. Trimming took off 3 bases at V and 7 bases at J, with 16 bases between the two ends. This clonotype was found a few times. Antigen: not known. Material: PBMCs, sequenced either directly or after in vitro stimulation (not recorded which). V usage is TRBV19 and J usage is TRBJ1-6; the D gene is possibly TRBD1 (6 bases). The source of this sequence is a human donor in good health (CMV status not recorded). Some clones in this sample may be carry-over from other donors' samples. CDR3 amino acids: CASSIRGRGGNSPLHF. CDR3 coding DNA: TGTGCCAGTAGTATCAGGGGTCGCGGTGGGAATTCACCCCTCCACTTT.